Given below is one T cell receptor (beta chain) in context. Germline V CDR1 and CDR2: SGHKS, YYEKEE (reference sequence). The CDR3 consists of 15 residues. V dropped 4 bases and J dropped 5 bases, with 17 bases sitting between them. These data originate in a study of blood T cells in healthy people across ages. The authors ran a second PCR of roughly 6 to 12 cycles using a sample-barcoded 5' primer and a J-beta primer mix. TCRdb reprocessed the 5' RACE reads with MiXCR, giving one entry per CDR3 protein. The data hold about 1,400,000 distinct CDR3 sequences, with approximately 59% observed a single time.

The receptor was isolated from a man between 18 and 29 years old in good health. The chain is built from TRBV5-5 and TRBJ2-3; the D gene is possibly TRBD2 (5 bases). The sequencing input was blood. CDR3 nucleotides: TGTGCCAGCAGCCGCCCTACAGCCGAGGGAGATACGCAGTATTTT. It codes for CASSRPTAEGDTQYF.